One and the same sample provided the 8 T cell receptor beta chains below, sequenced in a study of beta chain features in type 1 diabetes. Expressed TCRB transcripts were sequenced, since all the RNA that had been isolated was reverse transcribed. Repertoires were generated with immunoSEQ multiplex PCR, while TCRdb's copy carries only in-frame clones and drops some. The sample records hundreds of thousands of clones, about 63% being singletons. Material: naive CD4+ T cells from blood. These receptors came from a man in his thirties or forties in good health.

The rearrangement links TRBV5-1 to TRBJ1-6; D may be TRBD1 (6 bases). The germline V gene has CDR1 SGHRS and CDR2 YFSETQ. Trimming shortened V by 4 bases and J by 7 bases, and 12 bases separated the two germline ends. The CDR3 consists of 14 residues. The CDR3 region has the DNA TGCGCCAGCAGCGCCGGACAGAGCAATTCACCCCTCCACTTT. Encoded protein: CASSAGQSNSPLHF. The whole variable domain, filled in from reference TRBV5-1 and TRBJ1-6, reads KAGVTQTPRYLIKTRGQQVTLSCSPISGHRSVSWYQQTPGQGLQFLFEYFSETQRNKGNFPGRFSGRQFSNSRSEMNVSTLELGDSALYLCASSAGQSNSPLHFGNGTRLTVT.

The chain uses TRBV7-9 and TRBJ2-5, with a tentative D call TRBD2 (5 bases). Germline V CDR1 and CDR2: SEHNR, FQNEAQ (reference sequence). Between the trimmed V and J ends, which lost 3 bases and 5 bases, there was a span of 13 bases. The CDR3 sequence is 14 residues long. The CDR3 is CASSFGRGPETQYF. The CDR3 DNA reads as TGTGCCAGCAGCTTCGGTCGGGGTCCGGAGACCCAGTACTTC.

The chain recombines TRBV7-2 with TRBJ2-7; possible D gene TRBD1, 6 bases. The CDR3 covers 15 residues. V lost 1 base, J lost 6 bases, and 16 bases lay in between. From germline, CDR1 is SGHTA and CDR2 FQGNSA. CDR3 DNA: TGTGCCAGCAGCTTAGTAGGGACACCCCGGGTCGAGCAGTACTTC. Translation gives CASSLVGTPRVEQYF.

This clone was seen only a few times. The chain couples TRBV4-3 to TRBJ2-1, with 13 bases aligning to TRBD2. Germline-derived CDR1 and CDR2 are LGHNA and YSLEER. The length of the CDR3 is 16 residues. Trimming removed 1 base from V and 4 bases from J; junction bases left unmatched: 1. In nucleotides, the CDR3 is TGCGCCAGCAGCCAAGGGACTAGCGGGAGTTACAATGAGCAGTTCTTC. Encoded protein: CASSQGTSGSYNEQFF.

V and J are TRBV2 and TRBJ2-1; 8 bases agree with TRBD1. In germline, CDR1 is SNHLY, CDR2 FYNNEI. The CDR3 covers 13 residues. Trimming cost V 7 bases and J 8 bases; bases outside gene matches: 7. CDR3 nucleotide sequence: TGTGCCAGCAAGGGACAGGCAACCCATGAGCAGTTCTTC. Its translation is CASKGQATHEQFF. The whole variable domain, remainder taken from reference TRBV2 and TRBJ2-1, is EPEVTQTPSHQVTQMGQEVILRCVPISNHLYFYWYRQILGQKVEFLVSFYNNEISEKSEIFDDQFSVERPDGSNFTLKIRSTKLEDSAMYFCASKGQATHEQFFGPGTRLTVL.

The chain carries TRBV13 and TRBJ2-7; D is possibly TRBD1 or TRBD2 (5 bases each). Germline V gives CDR1 PRHDT, CDR2 FYEKMQ (reference sequence). The CDR3 totals 14 residues. V gave up 5 bases and J gave up 0 bases, with 11 bases separating them. The CDR3 DNA reads as TGTGCCAGCAGCGACTCGGGGACCTCCTACGAGCAGTACTTC. The encoded protein is CASSDSGTSYEQYF.

This CDR3 is CATSRDQYTEAFF. DNA for the CDR3: TGTGCCACCAGCAGAGACCAGTACACTGAAGCTTTCTTT. The rearrangement links TRBV15 to TRBJ1-1, with no clear D. The CDR3 covers 13 residues. Looked up from germline, CDR1 is LNHNV and CDR2 is YYDKDF (reference sequence). The V end lost 0 bases, the J end lost 3 bases, and 5 bases lay between the germline ends. Full variable domain (remainder filled in from reference TRBV15 and TRBJ1-1): DAMVIQNPRYQVTQFGKPVTLSCSQTLNHNVMYWYQQKSSQAPKLLFHYYDKDFNNEADTPDNFQSRRPNTSFCFLDIRSPGLGDTAMYLCATSRDQYTEAFFGQGTRLTVV.

A word on this clone: In the same sample, other DNA sequences code for this CDR3. The chain carries TRBV9 and TRBJ2-7, with TRBD1 matching 8 bases. The V and J ends lost 4 bases and 1 base, in that order; junction bases with no gene match: 4. This CDR3 spans 14 amino acids. Germline V gene lookup returns CDR1 SGDLS and CDR2 YYNGEE. The chain's CDR3 is CASSPRQGSYEQYF. Here the CDR3 DNA reads TGTGCCAGCAGCCCTAGACAGGGGTCCTACGAGCAGTACTTC.